What follows are 16 T cell receptor beta chains derived from one specimen sequenced in a study of blood T cells in healthy people across ages. The second PCR ran roughly 6 to 12 cycles with a sample-barcoded 5' primer and J-beta primers. TCRdb analysed the 5' RACE reads with MiXCR anew, one entry per CDR3 protein. The sample includes around 1,900,000 distinct CDR3 sequences, more than 35% of them seen just once. Sequenced material: blood. Receptors were obtained from a human donor in good health.

The table lists this clonotype with a few counts. This chain connects TRBV7-2 to TRBJ2-3, with 9 nucleotides matching TRBD1. The V segment lost 5 bases and the J segment 8 bases; nucleotides outside the gene matches: 14. CDR3 size: 16 residues. In germline, CDR1 is SGHTA, CDR2 FQGNSA. For the CDR3, the DNA is TGTGCCAGCAGCACTCCCGGGACAGGGAGCAGGGGTACGCAGTATTTT. Its translation is CASSTPGTGSRGTQYF.

The chain joins TRBV5-1 to TRBJ2-4; 7 bases line up with TRBD1. TRBJ2-7 matches the DNA end more closely, so the J call is doubtful. The germline V gene has CDR1 SGHRS and CDR2 YFSETQ. This CDR3 spans 12 amino acids. CDR3 residues: CASTENRGEQYF. The DNA of the CDR3 is TGCGCCAGCACCGAGAACAGGGGCGAGCAGTACTTC.

To note about this clonotype: This sequence may be a read error, since a much larger clone differs from it by one base. J is TRBJ2-5 and V is TRBV12-3 or TRBV12-4; D ambiguous. Trimming took off 7 bases at V and 3 bases at J, with 15 bases between the two ends. The CDR3 consists of 14 residues. The CDR3 DNA sequence: TGTGCCAGCACCTGCAGGCTCCGGGAAGAGACCCAGTACTTC. This translates into CASTCRLREETQYF.

This clonotype was seen a few times. The CDR3 DNA follows: TGTGCCACCTTTTCCGCTCCGGGACAGGGGGACTACGAGCAGTACTTC. Residues: CATFSAPGQGDYEQYF. The V gene is TRBV28, the J gene TRBJ2-7; TRBD1 matches 11 bases. After removal of 10 bases from V and 3 bases from J, the junction contained 14 bases not matched to a gene. The CDR3 contains 16 residues. CDR1 MDHEN and CDR2 SYDVKM come from the germline V gene.

This chain joins TRBV20-1 and TRBJ1-5, with D hard to call. The CDR3 runs 16 residues. Per the germline V gene, CDR1 is DFQATT and CDR2 is SNEGSKA (reference sequence). V was pared by 3 bases and J by 7 bases, with 22 bases between. The CDR3 DNA reads as TGCAGTGCTAGGATCCCTTCGGAGGTTCCGCTACAGCCCCAGCATTTT. The encoded protein is CSARIPSEVPLQPQHF.

This clonotype was counted between two and nine times. The CDR3 DNA sequence: TGTGCCAGCAGTTTAGGGACAGGGGACGGCTATGGCTACACCTTC. Amino acid sequence: CASSLGTGDGYGYTF. The V and J genes are TRBV12-3 or TRBV12-4 and TRBJ1-2; 9 bases match TRBD1. The CDR3 contains 15 residues. V was pared by 1 base and J by 4 bases, with 4 bases of the junction left unmatched.

V is TRBV6-4 and J is TRBJ2-1; TRBD1 matches 8 bases. The DNA end is a closer match to TRBJ2-7, so the J assignment may be wrong. Germline CDR1 is MRHNA and CDR2 is SNTAGT. The CDR3 has 14 amino acids. The DNA of the CDR3 is TGTGCCAGCAGTGGGACAGGGAACAACAATGAGCAGTACTTC. This gives the protein CASSGTGNNNEQYF.

This clonotype was counted only a few times. V usage is TRBV20-1 and J usage is TRBJ2-3; 10 bases agree with TRBD2. J was trimmed by 0 bases and V by 3 bases; bases with no gene match: 9. CDR3 length equals 17 residues. Germline CDR1 is DFQATT and CDR2 is SNEGSKA (reference sequence). For the CDR3, the DNA is TGCAGTGCTAGTTTGACTAGCGGGCGCCTCAGCACAGATACGCAGTATTTT. This gives the protein CSASLTSGRLSTDTQYF.

At least ten counts were recorded for this clonotype. V gene TRBV29-1 combines with J gene TRBJ2-7; 9 positions match TRBD2. CDR1 is SQVTM and CDR2 is ANQGSEA in the germline V gene. V gave up 6 bases and J gave up 3 bases; unmatched junction bases: 6. CDR3 size: 13 residues. The CDR3 DNA follows: TGCAGCGTCCGGGGACTAGCAGGCTACGAGCAGTACTTC. Its protein product is CSVRGLAGYEQYF.

In this sample, this clonotype turned up a few times. V and J are TRBV12-3 or TRBV12-4 and TRBJ1-2; tentatively, D is TRBD1 (6 bases). The ends were cut back, 4 bases at V and 6 bases at J, with 18 bases in the middle. The CDR3 consists of 15 residues. Written as DNA, the CDR3 is TGTGCCAGCAGTTACGGGGGCGGGCAGGTTAATGGCTACACCTTC. Translating it yields CASSYGGGQVNGYTF.

The sample holds many counts of this clonotype. The rearrangement joins TRBV4-3 to TRBJ2-1; no firm D call. The CDR3 totals 13 residues. Deletions cut 0 bases from V and 9 bases from J, with 9 bases between. The germline CDR1 and CDR2 sequences are LGHNA and YSLEER. The DNA of the CDR3 is TGCGCCAGCAGCCAAGACTCTTTTGGTGAGCAGTTCTTC. Residues: CASSQDSFGEQFF.

V is TRBV6-2 or TRBV6-3 and J is TRBJ1-2; D gene uncertain. Looked up from germline, CDR1 is MNHEY and CDR2 is SVGEGT. Trimming pared 7 bases from V and 7 bases from J, leaving 13 bases between. CDR3 length: 12 amino acids. CDR3 bases: TGTGCCAGCACCGACCGAACCTGTGGCTACACCTTC. Amino acid sequence: CASTDRTCGYTF.

A word on this clonotype: The junction departs from germline at one end; a sequencing error may be responsible. The chain recombines TRBV7-9 with TRBJ2-6; D call uncertain. There are 18 residues in the CDR3. The germline CDR1 and CDR2 sequences are SEHNR and FQNEAQ (reference sequence). Written as DNA, the CDR3 is TGTGCCGGCAGCTTAAACTGGTTGGTGCCCTCTGGGGCCAACGTCCTGACTTTC. The encoded protein is CAGSLNWLVPSGANVLTF.

This clonotype turned up a few times. The chain combines TRBV3-1 with TRBJ1-1; 7 bases match TRBD1. The length of the CDR3 is 13 residues. Germline CDR1 is LGHDT and CDR2 is YNNKEL (reference sequence). V lost 5 bases to trimming and J lost 8 bases; unmatched junction nucleotides: 8. Here the CDR3 reads CASSKTGSTEAFF. The CDR3 region has the DNA TGTGCCAGCAGCAAGACAGGGAGCACCGAAGCTTTCTTT. The variable domain in full, with the rest retrieved from reference TRBV3-1 and TRBJ1-1, is DTAVSQTPKYLVTQMGNDKSIKCEQNLGHDTMYWYKQDSKKFLKIMFSYNNKELIINETVPNRFSPKSPDKAHLNLHINSLELGDSAVYFCASSKTGSTEAFFGQGTRLTVV.

This clonotype has just a few counts. The J gene is TRBJ1-5, the V gene TRBV7-9; maybe TRBD1 (5 bases). The CDR3 has 14 residues. With 10 bases removed from V and 0 bases from J, the gap between germline ends came to 13 bases. Germline V gives CDR1 SEHNR, CDR2 FQNEAQ (reference sequence). The CDR3 bases are TGTGCCATAGACAGCTCCTATAGCAATCAGCCCCAGCATTTT. It codes for CAIDSSYSNQPQHF.

This clonotype has more than one count but fewer than ten. This sequence joins TRBV6-2 or TRBV6-3 and TRBJ2-1; 10 bases align to TRBD2. V was clipped by 10 bases and J by 9 bases; unmatched bases: 15. The CDR3 has 15 residues. Per the germline V gene, CDR1 is MNHEY and CDR2 is SVGEGT. CDR3 loop: CATEQGSGGAGEQFF. DNA of the CDR3: TGTGCCACCGAGCAAGGGAGCGGGGGGGCCGGTGAGCAGTTCTTC.